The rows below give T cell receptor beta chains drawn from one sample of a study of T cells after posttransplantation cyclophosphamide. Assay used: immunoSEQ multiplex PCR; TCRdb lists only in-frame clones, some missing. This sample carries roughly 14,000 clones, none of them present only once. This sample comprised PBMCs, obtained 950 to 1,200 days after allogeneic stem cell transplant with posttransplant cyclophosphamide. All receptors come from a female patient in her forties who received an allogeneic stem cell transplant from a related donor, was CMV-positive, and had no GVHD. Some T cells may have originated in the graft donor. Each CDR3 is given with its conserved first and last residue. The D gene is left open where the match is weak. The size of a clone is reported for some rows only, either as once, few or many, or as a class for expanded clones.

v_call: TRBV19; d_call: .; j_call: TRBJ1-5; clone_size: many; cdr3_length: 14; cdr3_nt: TGTGCCACAAAACAGGGAAGGGGCAATCAGCCCCAGCATTTT; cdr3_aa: CATKQGRGNQPQHF
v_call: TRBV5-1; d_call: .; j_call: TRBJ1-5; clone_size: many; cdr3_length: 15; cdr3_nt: TGCGCCAGCAGCTCCGGGATCGATAGCAATCAGCCCCAGCATTTT; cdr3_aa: CASSSGIDSNQPQHF
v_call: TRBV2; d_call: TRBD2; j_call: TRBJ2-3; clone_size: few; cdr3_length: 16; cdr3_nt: TGTGCCAGCAGCTCCTTTCTAGCGGGGCGCACAGATACGCAGTATTTT; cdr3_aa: CASSSFLAGRTDTQYF
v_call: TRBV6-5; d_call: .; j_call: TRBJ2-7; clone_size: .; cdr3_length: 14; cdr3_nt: TGTGCCAGCAGTGACTCAGACAACTCCTACGAGCAGTACTTC; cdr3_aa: CASSDSDNSYEQYF
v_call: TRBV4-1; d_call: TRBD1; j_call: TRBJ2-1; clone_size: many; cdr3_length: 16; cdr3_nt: TGCGCCAGCAGCCAAGATCCCGGGACAGGGGGCAATGAGCAGTTCTTC; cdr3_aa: CASSQDPGTGGNEQFF
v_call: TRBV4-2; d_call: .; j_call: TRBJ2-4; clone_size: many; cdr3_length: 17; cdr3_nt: TGTGCCAGCAGCCCGGGGTCCTCCGGACTAGCCAAAAACATTCAGTACTTC; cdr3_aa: CASSPGSSGLAKNIQYF
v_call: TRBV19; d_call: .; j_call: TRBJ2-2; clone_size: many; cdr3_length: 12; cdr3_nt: TGCGCAGGAGGGGTCAACACCGGGGAGCTGTTTTTT; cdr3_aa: CAGGVNTGELFF
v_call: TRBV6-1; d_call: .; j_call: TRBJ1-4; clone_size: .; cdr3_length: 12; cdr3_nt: TGTGCCAGCACCCCCTTCAGGGGAGAACTGTTTTTT; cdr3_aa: CASTPFRGELFF
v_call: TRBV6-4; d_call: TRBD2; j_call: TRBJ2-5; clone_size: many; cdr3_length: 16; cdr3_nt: TGTGCCAGCAGTGAAGGGCCGGGGGGAACCGGGGAGACCCAGTACTTC; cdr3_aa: CASSEGPGGTGETQYF
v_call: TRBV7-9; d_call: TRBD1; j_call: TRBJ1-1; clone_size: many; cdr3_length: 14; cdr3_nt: TGTGCCAGCAGCTGGACAGGGGCTAACACTGAAGCTTTCTTT; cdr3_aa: CASSWTGANTEAFF
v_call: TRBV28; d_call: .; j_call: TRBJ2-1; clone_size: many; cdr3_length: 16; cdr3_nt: TGTGCCAGCAGTTTCGCCCAGACTTCAGCCGCCAATGAGCAGTTCTTC; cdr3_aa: CASSFAQTSAANEQFF
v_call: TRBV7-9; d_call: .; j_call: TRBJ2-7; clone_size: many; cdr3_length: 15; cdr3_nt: TGTGCCAGCAGCTCAAATCTGGGGCGCTCCTACGAGCAGTACTTC; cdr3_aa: CASSSNLGRSYEQYF
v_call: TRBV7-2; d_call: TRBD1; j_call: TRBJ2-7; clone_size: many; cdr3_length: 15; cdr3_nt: TGTGCCAGCAGCATAACCGGGACAGGGGCTTACGAGCAGTACTTC; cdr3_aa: CASSITGTGAYEQYF
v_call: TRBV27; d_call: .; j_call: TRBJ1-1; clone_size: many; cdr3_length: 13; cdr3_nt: TGTGCCAGCAGTGGCCGGGACTCTCCGGAGGCTTTCTTT; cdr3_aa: CASSGRDSPEAFF
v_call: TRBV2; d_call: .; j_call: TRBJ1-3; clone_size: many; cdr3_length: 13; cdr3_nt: TGTGCCAGCAGTGTAGGGGATGGAAACACCATATATTTT; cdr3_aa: CASSVGDGNTIYF
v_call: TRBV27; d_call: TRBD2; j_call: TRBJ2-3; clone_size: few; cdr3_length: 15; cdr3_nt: TGTGCCAGCAGACCTTCTAGCGGGGTCACAGATACGCAGTATTTT; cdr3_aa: CASRPSSGVTDTQYF
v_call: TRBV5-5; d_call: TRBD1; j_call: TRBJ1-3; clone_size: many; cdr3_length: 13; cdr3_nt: TGTGCCAGCAGCACTACAGGGGGCAACACCATATATTTT; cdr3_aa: CASSTTGGNTIYF
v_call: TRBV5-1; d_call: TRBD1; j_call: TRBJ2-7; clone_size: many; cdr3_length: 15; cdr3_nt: TGCGCCAGCAGCAGTTATGGGACAGGGGGCTACGAGCAGTACTTC; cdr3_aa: CASSSYGTGGYEQYF
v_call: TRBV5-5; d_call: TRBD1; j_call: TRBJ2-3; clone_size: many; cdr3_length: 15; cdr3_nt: TGTGCCAGCAGTTCGACAGGGTGGGGCACAGATACGCAGTATTTT; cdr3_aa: CASSSTGWGTDTQYF
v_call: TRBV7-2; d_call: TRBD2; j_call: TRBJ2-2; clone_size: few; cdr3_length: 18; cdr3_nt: TGTGCCAGCAGCTTAGGGGTAGCGGGGGGGCGATGGACCGGGGAGCTGTTTTTT; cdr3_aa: CASSLGVAGGRWTGELFF
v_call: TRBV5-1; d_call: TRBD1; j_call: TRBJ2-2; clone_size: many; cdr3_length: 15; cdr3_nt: TGCGCCAGCAGCTTGGACAGGGGGCGAACCGGGGAGCTGTTTTTT; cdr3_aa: CASSLDRGRTGELFF
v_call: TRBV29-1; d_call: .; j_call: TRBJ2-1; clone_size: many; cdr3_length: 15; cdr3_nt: TGCAGCGTCCCAGTCAGGCGCAGGGGATACAATGAGCAGTTCTTC; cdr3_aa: CSVPVRRRGYNEQFF
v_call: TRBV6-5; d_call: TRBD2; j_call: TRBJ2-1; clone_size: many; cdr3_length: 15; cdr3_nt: TGTGCCAGCAGTGCGCCGGGACTAGCGGGGGGAAGGTGGTTCTTC; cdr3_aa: CASSAPGLAGGRWFF
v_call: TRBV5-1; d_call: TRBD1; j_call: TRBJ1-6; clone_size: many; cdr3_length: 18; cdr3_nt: TGCGCCAGCAGCTTAACTTTCAGGGGGGATATAAGGAATTCACCCCTCCACTTT; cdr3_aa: CASSLTFRGDIRNSPLHF
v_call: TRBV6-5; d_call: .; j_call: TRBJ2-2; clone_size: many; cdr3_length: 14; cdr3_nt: TGTGCCAGCACCGAGGGGGGGTACACCGGGGAGCTGTTTTTT; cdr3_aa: CASTEGGYTGELFF
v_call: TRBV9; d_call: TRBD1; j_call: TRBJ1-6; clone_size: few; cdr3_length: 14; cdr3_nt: TGTGCCAGCAGCGAAAGGGGGCCAAATTCACCCCTCCACTTT; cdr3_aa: CASSERGPNSPLHF
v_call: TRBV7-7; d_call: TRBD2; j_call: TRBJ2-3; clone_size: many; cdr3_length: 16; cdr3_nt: TGTGCTAGCAGCTCTGGGACTAGCGGGAGCACAGATACGCAGTATTTT; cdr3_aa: CASSSGTSGSTDTQYF
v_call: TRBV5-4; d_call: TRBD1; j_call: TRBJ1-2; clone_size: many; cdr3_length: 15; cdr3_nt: TGTGCCACCCGTGAAGTCGAGGACAGGGGGTATGGCTACACCTTC; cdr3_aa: CATREVEDRGYGYTF
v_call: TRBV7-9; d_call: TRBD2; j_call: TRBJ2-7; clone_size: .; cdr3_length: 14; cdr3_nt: TGTGCCAGCAGCTTAGGGGGGGGTGTCCACGAGCAGTACTTC; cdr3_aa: CASSLGGGVHEQYF
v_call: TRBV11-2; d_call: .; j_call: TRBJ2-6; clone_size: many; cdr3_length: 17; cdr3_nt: TGTGCCAGCAGCTCATCTGGGGGGGCCTCTGGGGCCAACGTCCTGACTTTC; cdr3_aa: CASSSSGGASGANVLTF
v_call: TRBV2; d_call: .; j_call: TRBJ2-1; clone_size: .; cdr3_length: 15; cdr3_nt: TGTGCCAGCAGTGATCTCGCGGGGGCATGGGATGAGCAGTTCTTC; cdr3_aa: CASSDLAGAWDEQFF
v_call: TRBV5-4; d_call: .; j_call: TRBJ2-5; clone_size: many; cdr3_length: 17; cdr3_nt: TGTGCCAGCAGCTCCCCTCGGACTGACCCCGGGCGAGAGACCCAGTACTTC; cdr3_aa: CASSSPRTDPGRETQYF
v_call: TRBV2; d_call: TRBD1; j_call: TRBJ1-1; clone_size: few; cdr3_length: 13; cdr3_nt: TGTGCCAGCAGTTCAAACAGGGGCACTGAAGCTTTCTTT; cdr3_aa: CASSSNRGTEAFF
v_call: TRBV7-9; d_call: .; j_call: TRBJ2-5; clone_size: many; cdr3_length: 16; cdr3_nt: TGTGCCAGCAGCTCCCCCGGGAGTGGAGCGGGAGAGACCCAGTACTTC; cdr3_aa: CASSSPGSGAGETQYF
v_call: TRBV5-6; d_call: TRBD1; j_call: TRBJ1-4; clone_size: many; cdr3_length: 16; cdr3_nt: TGTGCCAGCAGCCTTAAGACAGGGTACACTAATGAAAAACTGTTTTTT; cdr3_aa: CASSLKTGYTNEKLFF
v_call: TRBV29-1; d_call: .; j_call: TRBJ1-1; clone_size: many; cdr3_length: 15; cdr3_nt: TGCAGCGTTGATCTCTCGGGTATTATGAACACTGAAGCTTTCTTT; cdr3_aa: CSVDLSGIMNTEAFF
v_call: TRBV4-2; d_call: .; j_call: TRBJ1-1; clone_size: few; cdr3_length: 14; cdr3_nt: TGTGCCAGCAGCGTTGAACAGGGTGGAACTGAAGCTTTCTTT; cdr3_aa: CASSVEQGGTEAFF
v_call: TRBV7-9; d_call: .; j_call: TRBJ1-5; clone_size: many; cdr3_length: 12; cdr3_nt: TGTGCCAGCAGCTTGGCCAATCAGCCCCAGCATTTT; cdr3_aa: CASSLANQPQHF
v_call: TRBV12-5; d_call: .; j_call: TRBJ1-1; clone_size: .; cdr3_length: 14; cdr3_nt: TGTGCTAGTTTGATCTCCGGGGGGCTTACTGAAGCTTTCTTT; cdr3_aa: CASLISGGLTEAFF
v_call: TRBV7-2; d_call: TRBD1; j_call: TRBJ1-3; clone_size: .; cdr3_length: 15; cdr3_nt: TGTGCCAGCAGCCCACGGACAGGGACTGGAAACACCATATATTTT; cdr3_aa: CASSPRTGTGNTIYF
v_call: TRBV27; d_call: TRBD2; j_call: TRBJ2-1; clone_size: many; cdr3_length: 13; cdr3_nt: TGTGCCAGCAGCCTAGCGGGGGCCAATGAGCAGTTCTTC; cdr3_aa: CASSLAGANEQFF
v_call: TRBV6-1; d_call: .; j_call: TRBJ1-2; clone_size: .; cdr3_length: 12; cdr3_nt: TGTGCCAGCAGGGACAGCTTTTATGGCTACACCTTC; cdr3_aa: CASRDSFYGYTF
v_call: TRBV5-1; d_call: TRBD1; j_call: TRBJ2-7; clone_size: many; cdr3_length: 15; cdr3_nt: TGCGCCAGCAGCTTGGTAGGGACAGGGCCTGGAGAGCAGTACTTC; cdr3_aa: CASSLVGTGPGEQYF
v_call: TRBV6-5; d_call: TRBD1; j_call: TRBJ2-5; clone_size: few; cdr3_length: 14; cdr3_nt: TGTGCCAGCAGTCGGGACAGGGGGGTGGAGACCCAGTACTTC; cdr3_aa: CASSRDRGVETQYF
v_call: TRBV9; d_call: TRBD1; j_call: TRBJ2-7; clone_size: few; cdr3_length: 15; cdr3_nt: TGTGCCATTTTTTTCGAACAGGGGACGGCCTACGAGCAGTACTTC; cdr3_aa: CAIFFEQGTAYEQYF
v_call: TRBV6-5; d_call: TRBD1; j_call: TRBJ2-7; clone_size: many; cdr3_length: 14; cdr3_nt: TGTGCCAGCAGTCCATTGGACAGGGAATACGAGCAGTACTTC; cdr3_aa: CASSPLDREYEQYF
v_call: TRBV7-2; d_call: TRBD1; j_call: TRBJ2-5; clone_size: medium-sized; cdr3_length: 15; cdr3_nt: TGTGCCAGCAGCCGTAGAAACAGGGGGCAAGAGACCCAGTACTTC; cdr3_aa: CASSRRNRGQETQYF
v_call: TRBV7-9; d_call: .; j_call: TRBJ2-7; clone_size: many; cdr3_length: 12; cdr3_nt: TGTGCCAGCAGCAGAACTAGTTTCGAGCAGTACTTC; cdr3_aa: CASSRTSFEQYF
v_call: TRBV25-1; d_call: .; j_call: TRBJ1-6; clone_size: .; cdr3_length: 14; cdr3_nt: TGTGCCAGCAGTGACACACGGGGAGGTTCACCCCTCCACTTT; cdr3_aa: CASSDTRGGSPLHF
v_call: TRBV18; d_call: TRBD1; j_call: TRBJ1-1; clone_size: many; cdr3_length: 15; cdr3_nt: TGTGCCAGCTCACCTTCTCTGAGGGGGCTGTCTGAAGCTTTCTTT; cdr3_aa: CASSPSLRGLSEAFF
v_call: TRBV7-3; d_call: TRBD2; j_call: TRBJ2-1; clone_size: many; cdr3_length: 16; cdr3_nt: TGTGCCAGCAGCTCCTACGGGGGGGCCGACTACAATGAGCAGTTCTTC; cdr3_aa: CASSSYGGADYNEQFF
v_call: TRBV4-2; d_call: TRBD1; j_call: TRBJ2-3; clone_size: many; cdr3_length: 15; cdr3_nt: TGTGCCAGCAGCCCCCAAACAGGGGGCTGGGATACGCAGTATTTT; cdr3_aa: CASSPQTGGWDTQYF